These 25 T cell receptor beta chains share one sample of origin, sequenced in a study of shared clonotypes between healthy human individuals. Sequencing used immunoSEQ multiplex PCR; TCRdb keeps in-frame clones, though not all of them. The data contain about 490,000 clones, over 60% of them seen just once; the ten biggest clones take up over 10%. The sample consisted of PBMCs. The receptors originated from a woman aged 40 to 49 in good health. Some clones in this sample may be carry-over from other donors' samples.

V is TRBV6-5 and J is TRBJ2-7; 7 nucleotides match TRBD1. CDR3 length: 15 residues. CDR1 and CDR2 from the germline V gene are MNHEY and SVGAGI. Losses at the gene ends were 2 bases for V and 0 bases for J; bases not matched to a gene: 4. CDR3 DNA sequence: TGTGCCAGCAGTTACGGGGACAGACGCTCCTACGAGCAGTACTTC. Translating gives CASSYGDRRSYEQYF.

The genes are TRBV29-1 and TRBJ2-1; the match to TRBD2 covers 12 bases. CDR3 length: 13 amino acids. V lost 6 bases to trimming and J lost 9 bases; unmatched junction nucleotides: 6. CDR1 and CDR2 from the germline V gene are SQVTM and ANQGSEA. The CDR3 loop is CSVTGLAGSEQFF. DNA for the CDR3: TGCAGCGTAACGGGACTAGCGGGCAGTGAGCAGTTCTTC.

Concerning this clone itself: No DNA is shown, since the ends of the CDR3 on it are uncertain; the CDR3 is the one TCRdb lists. The rearrangement joins TRBV10-2 to TRBJ2-7; the table's D call, TRBD2, was not checked against the DNA. Inclusive of both ends, the CDR3 amounts to 13 amino acids. Germline loops: CDR1 WSHSY, CDR2 SAAADI. CDR3: CASRDFRGYEQYF.

The V call is TRBV7-2, the J call TRBJ2-6; D is undetermined. CDR1 and CDR2 (germline): SGHTA, FQGNSA. The CDR3 has 14 amino acids. The V end lost 3 bases, the J end lost 2 bases, and 5 bases lay between the germline ends. CDR3 protein: CASSFVPGANVLTF. CDR3 bases: TGTGCCAGCAGCTTCGTACCTGGGGCCAACGTCCTGACTTTC.

The chain uses TRBV15 and TRBJ1-2; 7 bases align to TRBD1. CDR3 length: 14 residues. Unmatched junction bases numbered 6, after V lost 0 bases and J lost 8 bases. Germline CDR1 LNHNV, CDR2 YYDKDF (reference sequence). In DNA form, the CDR3 reads TGTGCCACCAGCAGAGATAACAGGGGCAGGGGCTACACCTTC. It translates to CATSRDNRGRGYTF.

The count of this clone is one. The V and J genes are TRBV19 and TRBJ2-1, with 9 bases that match TRBD2. CDR1 and CDR2 (germline): LNHDA, SQIVND (reference sequence). The V segment lost 1 base and the J segment 5 bases; nucleotides outside the gene matches: 12. There are 18 residues in the CDR3. The CDR3 region is CASSIGARRAGGHNEQFF. For the CDR3, the DNA is TGTGCCAGTAGTATAGGGGCGCGACGGGCGGGAGGGCACAATGAGCAGTTCTTC.

The gene calls are TRBV6-9 and TRBJ2-6, with 8 positions matching TRBD1. The CDR3 consists of 17 residues. The ends lost 4 bases at V and 2 bases at J; junction bases unmatched: 7. Germline CDR1 is MNHGY and CDR2 is SVAAGI. The CDR3 DNA follows: TGTGCCAGCAGTTGGAGGACAGGGAAAGCTGGGGCCAACGTCCTGACTTTC. It codes for CASSWRTGKAGANVLTF.

The chain is built from TRBV19 and TRBJ2-2; D not resolved. With 6 bases removed from V and 7 bases from J, the gap between germline ends came to 9 bases. The CDR3 loop spans 12 amino acids. From germline, CDR1 is LNHDA and CDR2 SQIVND (reference sequence). CDR3 residues: CASSDVGGELFF. The CDR3 nucleotides read TGTGCCAGTAGCGATGTTGGCGGGGAGCTGTTTTTT.

The chain links TRBV7-2 to TRBJ1-3; D possibly corresponds to TRBD1 (5 bases). Trimming removed 2 bases from V and 0 bases from J, with 8 bases in between. CDR1 is SGHTA, CDR2 FQGNSA, per germline. The CDR3 spans 15 residues. The CDR3: CASSLQGSSGNTIYF. The DNA for the CDR3 is TGTGCCAGCAGCTTACAGGGCAGCTCTGGAAACACCATATATTTT.

The J gene is TRBJ1-5, the V gene TRBV28; 9 bases are shared with TRBD1. J lost 0 bases, V lost 10 bases, and 1 base had no gene match. Germline CDR1 reads MDHEN; CDR2 reads SYDVKM. The CDR3 spans 13 residues. This CDR3 reads CAIQGASNQPQHF. The CDR3 DNA is TGTGCCATACAGGGGGCTAGCAATCAGCCCCAGCATTTT.

This clone was observed a single time. This chain links TRBV6-5 with TRBJ1-5, with 8 bases identical to TRBD1. The CDR3 extends over 14 amino acids. Germline V gene lookup returns CDR1 MNHEY and CDR2 SVGAGI. J gave up 6 bases and V 9 bases, and 10 bases lay outside the gene matches. In nucleotides, the CDR3 is TGTGCCAGTAGGCAGGGGGCGCGGGGTCAGCCCCAGCATTTT. Amino acid sequence: CASRQGARGQPQHF.

The rearrangement joins TRBV18 to TRBJ1-4, with D unclear. There are 18 residues in the CDR3. Trimming cost V 4 bases and J 0 bases, with 18 bases left between them. Germline CDR1 KGHSH, CDR2 LQKENI. The CDR3 DNA follows: TGTGCCAGCTCACGGTCTAAGGAGGGCAGTGCAACTAATGAAAAACTGTTTTTT. This gives the protein CASSRSKEGSATNEKLFF.

This clone occurred once. This may be a read error: a much more frequent sequence differs by one nucleotide. This sequence joins TRBV4-1 and TRBJ2-7; 8 bases map to TRBD1. CDR1 and CDR2 from the germline V gene are MGHRA and YSYEKL. This CDR3 is built from 14 residues. V was pared by 3 bases and J by 2 bases, with 3 bases of the junction left unmatched. The CDR3 bases are TGCGCCAGCAGCCACCGGGACAGGCCCTACGAGCAGTACTTC. This gives the protein CASSHRDRPYEQYF.

The genes are TRBV7-2 and TRBJ2-7, with D tentatively TRBD1 or TRBD2 (7 bases each). The V and J ends lost 3 bases and 3 bases respectively, with 12 bases between them. The CDR3 covers 14 residues. CDR1 and CDR2 (germline): SGHTA, FQGNSA. The CDR3 DNA is TGTGCCAGCAGCTTCCAGGGGGGGTACTACGAGCAGTACTTC. Amino acids: CASSFQGGYYEQYF.

The chain recombines TRBV6-4 with TRBJ2-3; D gene unclear. V lost 1 base, J lost 0 bases, and 8 bases lay in between. Germline V gives CDR1 MRHNA, CDR2 SNTAGT. This CDR3 is built from 15 residues. Written as DNA, the CDR3 is TGTGCCAGCAGTGACTTTTATGGAAGCACAGATACGCAGTATTTT. Protein sequence: CASSDFYGSTDTQYF.

Comments on this clone: A read error is the likely source, as a far larger clone sits one nucleotide away. The gene calls are TRBV27 and TRBJ1-1; TRBD1 agrees at 8 bases. CDR3 size: 13 residues. Germline CDR1 MNHEY, CDR2 SMNVEV (reference sequence). CDR3 loop: CSSSLGQGTEAFF. DNA for the CDR3: TGTTCCAGCAGTTTAGGACAGGGTACTGAAGCTTTCTTT.

This clone was found a few times. This chain uses TRBV29-1 with TRBJ1-3, with 8 bases aligning to TRBD1. CDR1 is SQVTM and CDR2 is ANQGSEA in the germline V gene. The length of the CDR3 is 13 residues. V lost 6 bases and J lost 3; bases outside the gene matches: 4. The CDR3 DNA follows: TGCAGCGTCCCCGGGACAGGTGGAAACACCATATATTTT. Translating it yields CSVPGTGGNTIYF.

The V call is TRBV15, the J call TRBJ2-5; D may correspond to TRBD1 or TRBD2 (5 bases each). Trimming took off 1 base at V and 3 bases at J, with 9 bases between the two ends. CDR1 and CDR2 from the germline V gene are LNHNV and YYDKDF (reference sequence). This CDR3 has 14 residues. This chain's CDR3 is CATSRGGTEETQYF. The CDR3 DNA reads TGTGCCACCAGCAGAGGAGGGACGGAAGAGACCCAGTACTTC.

In this sample, this clone turned up many times. The rearrangement links TRBV27 to TRBJ2-1; unclear D gene. Trimming cost V 6 bases and J 0 bases, with 12 bases left between them. Germline lookup yields CDR1 MNHEY and CDR2 SMNVEV (reference sequence). The CDR3 covers 15 residues. The CDR3 protein is CASRGLPGSYNEQFF. The CDR3, as DNA: TGTGCCAGCAGGGGATTGCCCGGCTCCTACAATGAGCAGTTCTTC.

This chain uses TRBV5-1 with TRBJ1-2; TRBD1 agrees at 7 bases. V was clipped by 0 bases and J by 4 bases; unmatched bases: 6. Germline CDR1 reads SGHRS; CDR2 reads YFSETQ. The CDR3 spans 15 residues. The CDR3 sequence: CASSLVADRAYGYTF. CDR3 bases: TGCGCCAGCAGCTTGGTTGCCGACAGGGCCTATGGCTACACCTTC.

The sample holds many counts of this clone. Germline and junction disagree at one end, which may indicate a read error. The sample holds other DNA sequences that translate to the same CDR3. V and J are TRBV13 and TRBJ2-5; D is possibly TRBD1 (6 bases). The germline CDR1 and CDR2 sequences are PRHDT and FYEKMQ (reference sequence). The CDR3 covers 14 residues. The CDR3 DNA reads as TGTGCCAGCAGCGTAGGCTACGCGACAGGGACCCAGTACTTC. Protein sequence: CASSVGYATGTQYF.

The chain combines TRBV6-5 with TRBJ1-1, with TRBD1 matching over 9 bases. Germline assignment: CDR1 MNHEY and CDR2 SVGAGI. This CDR3 region has 15 residues. The junction had 11 bases not matched to a gene; V was cut back by 5 bases and J by 7 bases. The CDR3 here is CASSPGTGFHIEAFF. CDR3 bases: TGTGCCAGCAGTCCCGGGACAGGGTTCCATATTGAAGCTTTCTTT.

This clone was recorded only once. The chain links TRBV30 to TRBJ1-3; 10 nucleotides agree with TRBD1. The V segment lost 7 bases and the J segment 8 bases; nucleotides outside the gene matches: 5. The CDR3 loop spans 12 amino acids. Germline CDR1 is GTSNPN and CDR2 is SVGIG (reference sequence). The CDR3 sequence: CASDRGWDTIYF. In DNA form, the CDR3 reads TGTGCCTCGGACAGGGGGTGGGACACCATATATTTT.

The chain couples TRBV27 to TRBJ2-7; D unresolved. The CDR3 length is 14 residues. Germline V gene lookup returns CDR1 MNHEY and CDR2 SMNVEV (reference sequence). V was trimmed by 3 bases and J by 3 bases, leaving 12 bases between them. Written as DNA, the CDR3 is TGTGCCAGCAGTTTCGGAGTCGAAATCTACGAGCAGTACTTC. Its translation: CASSFGVEIYEQYF.

This chain uses TRBV21-1 with TRBJ1-1; the D call TRBD1 from the table was never checked on the DNA. TRBV21-1 has pseudogene status. The length of the CDR3 is 17 residues. This CDR3 is CASSKARPGLKNTEAFF. As DNA, the CDR3 is TGTGCCAGCAGCAAAGCGAGGCCAGGGCTAAAGAACACTGAAGCTTTCTTT.